One and the same sample provided the 17 T cell receptor beta chains below, sequenced in a study of blood T cells in healthy people across ages. The authors ran a second PCR of 7 to 11 cycles using a sample-barcoded 5' primer and a J-beta primer mix. TCRdb reanalysed the 5' RACE reads using MiXCR and keeps one entry per CDR3 protein. The sample shows some 930,000 distinct CDR3 sequences, almost 30% of them seen only once. This same sample was also taken into another study, of T cells of mothers and their children.

The sequenced sample was blood. These receptors originate from a woman aged 35 to 49 in good health.

Details on this clonotype: This may be a read error, as it is one base from a much larger clone. This rearrangement joins TRBV5-8 to TRBJ2-7; 7 bases align to TRBD2. V was pared by 3 bases and J by 1 base, with 4 bases of the junction left unmatched. Per the germline V gene, CDR1 is SGHTS and CDR2 is YDEGEE. The CDR3 loop spans 14 amino acids. This CDR3 reads CASSWEGLSYEQYF. The DNA of the CDR3 is TGTGCCAGCAGCTGGGAGGGACTTTCCTACGAGCAGTACTTC.

V and J are TRBV5-1 and TRBJ2-3; D possibly corresponds to TRBD1 (6 bases). Trimming shortened V by 0 bases and J by 0 bases, and 11 bases separated the two germline ends. Germline CDR1 and CDR2: SGHRS and YFSETQ. The length of the CDR3 is 16 residues. The CDR3 DNA is TGCGCCAGCAGCTTGGCCCAGGGACACAGCACAGATACGCAGTATTTT. As protein: CASSLAQGHSTDTQYF. The variable domain in full, with the rest retrieved from reference TRBV5-1 and TRBJ2-3, is KAGVTQTPRYLIKTRGQQVTLSCSPISGHRSVSWYQQTPGQGLQFLFEYFSETQRNKGNFPGRFSGRQFSNSRSEMNVSTLELGDSALYLCASSLAQGHSTDTQYFGPGTRLTVL.

The V call is TRBV4-3, the J call TRBJ2-1; 7 bases line up with TRBD2. This CDR3 has 14 residues. After removal of 0 bases from V and 12 bases from J, the junction contained 8 bases not matched to a gene. Germline loops: CDR1 LGHNA, CDR2 YSLEER. The CDR3 here is CASSQEIGGGTQFF. CDR3 bases: TGCGCCAGCAGCCAAGAAATTGGGGGGGGTACGCAGTTCTTC.

Concerning this clonotype itself: A much larger clone is a single base away; this may be a read error. This chain links TRBV7-2 with TRBJ2-5; 13 bases match TRBD2. Germline lookup yields CDR1 SGHTA and CDR2 FQGNSA. The CDR3 extends over 15 amino acids. After removal of 5 bases from V and 11 bases from J, the junction contained 11 bases not matched to a gene. This CDR3 reads CASSLGTSGANEQYF. The CDR3 nucleotides are TGTGCCAGCAGCCTGGGGACTAGCGGGGCGAATGAGCAGTACTTC.

This chain connects TRBV28 to TRBJ2-1; 7 nucleotides agree with TRBD2. This CDR3 is built from 15 residues. Germline V gene sequence: CDR1 MDHEN, CDR2 SYDVKM. V lost 6 bases, J lost 0 bases, and 5 bases stayed unmatched. CDR3 protein: CASRPTSPSYNEQFF. The CDR3 DNA reads as TGTGCCAGCAGACCGACTAGCCCCTCCTACAATGAGCAGTTCTTC.

This chain uses TRBV4-2 with TRBJ1-1; 12 bases map to TRBD1. With 1 base clipped from V and 7 bases from J, the junction kept 7 bases outside the gene matches. This CDR3 has 16 residues. Germline V gene lookup returns CDR1 LGHNA and CDR2 YNFKEQ. For the CDR3, the DNA is TGTGCCAGCAGCCAAGTTGGGACAGGGGGCGCGCATGAAGCTTTCTTT. It specifies CASSQVGTGGAHEAFF.

This clonotype showed up many times. The genes are TRBV7-9 and TRBJ2-3, with a weak D call TRBD2 (5 bases). The CDR3 is 11 amino acids. CDR1 SEHNR and CDR2 FQNEAQ come from the germline V gene (reference sequence). The germline V and J ends were trimmed by 6 bases and 5 bases, with 6 bases remaining between them. The CDR3 protein is CASSRGDTQYF. In DNA form, the CDR3 reads TGTGCCAGCAGTCGGGGAGATACGCAGTATTTT.

The CDR3 DNA is TGCGCCAGCAGCCAAGGTTATAGGACTAGCGGGGGGAATGAGCAGTACTTC. Protein: CASSQGYRTSGGNEQYF. The chain couples TRBV4-1 to TRBJ2-7, with 14 bases lining up with TRBD2. Trimming took 1 base from V and 7 from J; bases not matched to a gene: 9. The CDR3 loop spans 17 amino acids. Germline CDR1 reads MGHRA; CDR2 reads YSYEKL.

Ten or more counts support this clonotype. The chain links TRBV29-1 to TRBJ2-1, with a tentative D call TRBD1 (6 bases). V was trimmed by 4 bases and J by 8 bases, leaving 9 bases between them. The germline V gene has CDR1 SQVTM and CDR2 ANQGSEA. CDR3 length: 11 amino acids. The CDR3 protein is CSVARGHEQFF. The CDR3 bases are TGCAGCGTTGCCAGGGGCCATGAGCAGTTCTTC.

This clonotype is a singleton in its sample. Relative to the germline gene, one junction end is altered; a read error may explain this. This sequence joins TRBV12-3 or TRBV12-4 and TRBJ2-1; D remains ambiguous. The CDR3 is 13 residues long. CDR3 in DNA: TGTGCTAGCACCTTACAGTATGACAATGAGCAGTTCTTC. Amino acids: CASTLQYDNEQFF.

This clonotype was seen a handful of times. This chain links TRBV7-2 with TRBJ1-2; D is ambiguous. CDR1 and CDR2 from the germline V gene are SGHTA and FQGNSA. V lost 8 bases and J 0 bases, leaving 13 bases between the germline ends. This CDR3 is 14 amino acids long. The CDR3 nucleotides read TGTGCCAGCGATAGACCGGGAGCTAACTATGGCTACACCTTC. Its translation is CASDRPGANYGYTF.

This sequence joins TRBV12-3 or TRBV12-4 and TRBJ1-1; D is unclear. V was shortened by 1 base and J by 7 bases, with 7 bases between the two germline ends. This CDR3 spans 12 amino acids. This chain's CDR3 is CASSLVTDEAFF. DNA of the CDR3: TGTGCCAGCAGTTTAGTGACGGATGAAGCTTTCTTT.

This sequence joins TRBV24-1 and TRBJ1-1, with D unresolved. Germline CDR1 KGHDR, CDR2 SFDVKD. The CDR3 runs to 13 residues. V was pared by 6 bases and J by 8 bases, with 15 bases between. The CDR3 loop reads CATSQLGGGEAFF. CDR3 DNA sequence: TGTGCCACCAGTCAACTTGGAGGTGGCGAAGCTTTCTTT.

V usage is TRBV29-1 and J usage is TRBJ2-3; TRBD1 is a possible D gene (6 bases). CDR1 and CDR2 from the germline V gene are SQVTM and ANQGSEA. The CDR3 has 15 amino acids. The V end was cut by 6 bases, the J end by 4 bases, with 20 bases between. CDR3 nucleotides: TGCAGCGTAGCCCGGGACATCGGTTTGGCAGATACGCAGTATTTT. Protein sequence: CSVARDIGLADTQYF.

This clonotype has a count of ten or more. The V gene is TRBV20-1, the J gene TRBJ2-7; D may be TRBD1 (5 bases). Germline V CDR1 and CDR2: DFQATT, SNEGSKA (reference sequence). This CDR3 is 12 amino acids long. V lost 1 base to trimming and J lost 4 bases, with 8 bases between them. The CDR3 here is CSARGTNYEQYF. DNA of the CDR3: TGCAGTGCTAGAGGGACAAATTACGAGCAGTACTTC.

This clonotype showed up just a few times. V gene TRBV24-1 combines with J gene TRBJ2-7, with D possibly called TRBD1 or TRBD2 (5 bases each). This CDR3 has 15 amino acids. CDR1 is KGHDR, CDR2 SFDVKD, per germline. V lost 1 base, J lost 7 bases, and 16 bases lay in between. The CDR3 nucleotides are TGTGCCACCAGTGATTTAAAGGGACGGCGGTATGAGCAGTACTTC. Translating it yields CATSDLKGRRYEQYF.

This clonotype showed up many times. CDR3 protein: CATSTQGFKNIQYF. The CDR3 coding sequence is TGTGCCACCAGCACCCAGGGGTTCAAAAACATTCAGTACTTC. The chain recombines TRBV15 with TRBJ2-4; possible D gene TRBD1, 6 bases. This CDR3 region has 14 residues. Trimming took off 4 bases at V and 3 bases at J, with 10 bases between the two ends. Germline V gene data show CDR1 as LNHNV and CDR2 as YYDKDF (reference sequence).